These 15 T cell receptor beta chains originate from one sample sequenced in a study of T cells after yellow fever vaccination. Each CDR3 protein gets one entry after TCRdb re-called the 5' RACE reads with MiXCR. Here the sample spans about 370,000 distinct CDR3 sequences, roughly 11% being singletons. The sequencing here drew on PBMCs, taken on the day of the first yellow fever vaccination. These receptors were taken from a man aged 18 to 29 who received the YFV17D yellow fever vaccine.

This clonotype appeared many times. V gene TRBV15 combines with J gene TRBJ2-5; D gene unclear. V lost 1 base, J lost 0 bases, and 9 bases lay in between. CDR3 length: 15 amino acids. The germline gives CDR1 LNHNV, CDR2 YYDKDF (reference sequence). The CDR3 here is CATSRGRDNQETQYF. CDR3 DNA: TGTGCCACCAGCAGAGGTCGTGACAACCAAGAGACCCAGTACTTC.

This clonotype was counted a few times. V and J are TRBV7-2 and TRBJ2-7, with 7 bases identical to TRBD1. The CDR3 has 16 residues. Trimming cost V 2 bases and J 2 bases; bases outside gene matches: 9. CDR1 and CDR2 from the germline V gene are SGHTA and FQGNSA. CDR3 nucleotides: TGTGCCAGCAGCTTACCTTCGACAGGGCATCCCTACGAGCAGTACGTC. It codes for CASSLPSTGHPYEQYV.

J is TRBJ2-7 and V is TRBV7-3; TRBD1 matches 10 bases. The V gene end was trimmed by 5 bases and the J gene end by 6 bases; junction bases not matched to a gene: 4. The V gene's germline CDR1 is SGHTA and CDR2 FQGTGA. The CDR3 has 13 amino acids. CDR3 residues: CASSTDRGAEQYF. The CDR3, as DNA: TGTGCCAGCAGCACGGACAGGGGGGCCGAGCAGTACTTC.

V usage is TRBV15 and J usage is TRBJ2-3; no clear D gene. CDR1 is LNHNV, CDR2 YYDKDF, per germline (reference sequence). The V gene lost 1 base and the J gene lost 2 bases, with 10 bases spanning the gap. The CDR3 is made up of 15 amino acids. The CDR3 sequence: CATSRVRQITDTQYF. Here the CDR3 DNA reads TGTGCCACCAGCAGAGTGCGGCAAATCACAGATACGCAGTATTTT. The entire variable domain, with the rest obtained from reference TRBV15 and TRBJ2-3, is as follows: DAMVIQNPRYQVTQFGKPVTLSCSQTLNHNVMYWYQQKSSQAPKLLFHYYDKDFNNEADTPDNFQSRRPNTSFCFLDIRSPGLGDTAMYLCATSRVRQITDTQYFGPGTRLTVL.

CDR3: CASSQAGRTDLFEAFF. In DNA form, the CDR3 reads TGCGCCAGCAGCCAAGCAGGCCGGACAGACCTGTTTGAAGCTTTCTTT. The chain is built from TRBV4-3 and TRBJ1-1; the D gene is possibly TRBD1 (6 bases). The V gene lost 1 base and the J gene lost 7 bases, with 19 bases spanning the gap. The CDR3 totals 16 residues. Germline values: CDR1 LGHNA, CDR2 YSLEER.

The chain carries TRBV7-2 and TRBJ2-5, with D perhaps matching TRBD1 or TRBD2 (5 bases each). The germline V gene has CDR1 SGHTA and CDR2 FQGNSA. V was trimmed by 5 bases and J by 4 bases, leaving 20 bases between them. The CDR3 contains 16 residues. This chain's CDR3 is CASSRSVSGATETQYF. The CDR3 DNA reads as TGTGCCAGCAGCAGGAGCGTATCCGGGGCCACAGAGACCCAGTACTTC.

This chain links TRBV7-9 with TRBJ2-7; possibly TRBD2 for D (5 bases). CDR1 and CDR2 from the germline V gene are SEHNR and FQNEAQ (reference sequence). The CDR3 runs to 16 residues. The V gene lost 4 bases and the J gene lost 0 bases, with 16 bases spanning the gap. CDR3 nucleotides: TGTGCCAGCAGCTGGTCCCGGGAAAAGGGCTCCTACGAGCAGTACGTC. The encoded protein is CASSWSREKGSYEQYV.

The gene calls are TRBV23-1 and TRBJ2-5; TRBD1 agrees at 12 bases. TRBV23-1 is flagged as an ORF with uncertain function. CDR3 length equals 16 residues. Trimming took 6 bases from V and 4 from J; bases not matched to a gene: 9. CDR3 in DNA: TGCGCCAGCAGGACGGCTCCGGGACAGGGGGCAGAGACCCAGTACTTC. This translates into CASRTAPGQGAETQYF.

This clonotype was found a few times. The chain links TRBV7-2 to TRBJ2-5; D tentatively reads TRBD1 or TRBD2 (6 bases each). The CDR3 totals 13 residues. The ends were cut back, 3 bases at V and 9 bases at J, with 14 bases in the middle. In germline, CDR1 is SGHTA, CDR2 FQGNSA. Written as DNA, the CDR3 is TGTGCCAGCAGCTTCGGGGGCGAAATGTCCCAGTACTTC. Protein sequence: CASSFGGEMSQYF.

This clonotype was counted ten times or more. This sequence joins TRBV11-1 and TRBJ2-1; either TRBD1 or TRBD2 may supply D (6 bases each). Trimming stripped 5 bases from V and 0 bases from J, with 23 bases between. This CDR3 is 19 amino acids long. Per the germline V gene, CDR1 is SGHAT and CDR2 is FQDESV (reference sequence). This CDR3 is CASSPRDGTGASSYNEQFF. DNA of the CDR3: TGTGCCAGCAGCCCACGCGACGGTACGGGGGCCAGCTCCTACAATGAGCAGTTCTTC.

This chain uses TRBV7-9 with TRBJ2-2, with D tentatively TRBD1 (5 bases). Deletions cut 3 bases from V and 1 base from J, with 9 bases between. Germline values: CDR1 SEHNR, CDR2 FQNEAQ (reference sequence). The CDR3 is made up of 15 amino acids. The CDR3 protein is CASSFYTGNTGELFF. DNA for the CDR3: TGTGCCAGCAGCTTTTATACAGGGAACACCGGGGAGCTGTTTTTT.

This clonotype was picked up a small number of times. The rearrangement uses TRBV7-2 and TRBJ1-5; D is possibly TRBD1 (6 bases). The V end lost 0 bases, the J end lost 3 bases, and 12 bases lay between the germline ends. Germline V lookup: CDR1 SGHTA, CDR2 FQGNSA. CDR3 length: 16 residues. For the CDR3, the DNA is TGTGCCAGCAGCTTAGCGCCCAGGGGTATCAATCAGCCCCAGCATTTT. Its translation is CASSLAPRGINQPQHF. The full variable domain, completed using reference TRBV7-2 and TRBJ1-5, is GAGVSQSPSNKVTEKGKDVELRCDPISGHTALYWYRQSLGQGLEFLIYFQGNSAPDKSGLPSDRFSAERTGGSVSTLTIQRTQQEDSAVYLCASSLAPRGINQPQHFGDGTRLSIL.

This clonotype was seen repeatedly, ten times or more. This sequence joins TRBV5-1 and TRBJ2-3; 8 bases line up with TRBD1. Germline values: CDR1 SGHRS, CDR2 YFSETQ. The CDR3 contains 15 residues. V shed 5 bases, J shed 1 base, and the junction held 6 bases outside the gene matches. Written as DNA, the CDR3 is TGCGCCAGCAGTATAGGGACAGGACGCACAGATACGCAGTATTTT. This codes for CASSIGTGRTDTQYF.

This clonotype was seen a handful of times. This sequence joins TRBV5-1 and TRBJ2-7; D might be TRBD1 (6 bases). CDR3 size: 15 residues. V was shortened by 6 bases and J by 6 bases, with 22 bases between the two germline ends. From germline, CDR1 is SGHRS and CDR2 YFSETQ. CDR3 sequence reads: CASTHGTLLLGEQYF. CDR3 coding DNA: TGCGCCAGCACCCATGGGACACTGCTCTTGGGCGAGCAGTACTTC.

There are a few counts of this clonotype. The CDR3, as DNA: TGTGCCAGTAGTCCGCGAGCGGTCACCGGGGAGCTGTTTTTT. Its translation: CASSPRAVTGELFF. V gene TRBV19 combines with J gene TRBJ2-2, with TRBD2 as a possible D gene (5 bases). CDR3 length: 14 amino acids. Trimming left V 5 bases short and J 4 bases short, with 11 bases between. Germline CDR1 is LNHDA and CDR2 is SQIVND (reference sequence).